This T cell receptor beta chain was retrieved from a study of cytomegalovirus exposure and HLA in healthy donors. Points from the study as a whole: In an earlier analysis, in some 540 donors, most V segments appeared productive either ~87% or ~30% of the time.

Details on this clone: The antigen is undetermined.

The PCR employed 60 Vbeta primers together with 13 Jbeta primers. Data came from immunoSEQ multiplex PCR; TCRdb stores just in-frame clones and leaves some out. The table has 150,000 to 200,000 clones, around 90% seen once. The sequence was collected from a woman aged 18 to 35 in good health and CMV-seronegative. Sample: PBMCs.

Written as DNA, the CDR3 is TGTGCCAGCAGCTTGGATACAGACTACGAGCAGTACTTC. This gives the protein CASSLDTDYEQYF. The J gene is TRBJ2-7, the V gene TRBV5-5; no reliable D call. The length of the CDR3 is 13 residues. Germline lookup yields CDR1 SGHKS and CDR2 YYEKEE (reference sequence). V lost 0 bases and J lost 3, with 7 bases in between.